Reported below is one TCR beta chain. The data derive from a study of OX40 agonist ivuxolimab in advanced cancers. About the research overall: Patients in the trial were receiving intravenous ivuxolimab every 2 weeks, at doses of 0.01 to 10 mg/kg. Checkpoint inhibitors had been given previously to roughly 40% of patients. Partial responses were recorded for three patients, including one with hepatocellular carcinoma and two with cutaneous melanoma.

The repertoire was sequenced with immunoSEQ multiplex PCR; TCRdb's copy has only in-frame clones and lacks some. The sample includes about 98,000 clones, around 88% of them seen just once. The germline CDR1 and CDR2 sequences are SGHRS and YFSETQ. Trimming removed 4 bases at V and 8 bases at J, with 19 bases between. This CDR3 comprises 15 residues. Patients were excluded for autoimmune disease history or systemic immunosuppression. The TCR comes from an adult with an advanced solid tumor such as melanoma, head and neck, liver or kidney cancer. The sequenced sample was CD4+ or CD8+ T cells sorted from blood, obtained in a trial of the OX40 agonist ivuxolimab. The chain uses TRBV5-1 and TRBJ2-1; maybe TRBD2 (7 bases). The CDR3 protein is CASSPQVGGLDEQFF. Written as DNA, the CDR3 is TGCGCCAGCAGCCCTCAAGTGGGGGGGCTGGATGAGCAGTTCTTC.